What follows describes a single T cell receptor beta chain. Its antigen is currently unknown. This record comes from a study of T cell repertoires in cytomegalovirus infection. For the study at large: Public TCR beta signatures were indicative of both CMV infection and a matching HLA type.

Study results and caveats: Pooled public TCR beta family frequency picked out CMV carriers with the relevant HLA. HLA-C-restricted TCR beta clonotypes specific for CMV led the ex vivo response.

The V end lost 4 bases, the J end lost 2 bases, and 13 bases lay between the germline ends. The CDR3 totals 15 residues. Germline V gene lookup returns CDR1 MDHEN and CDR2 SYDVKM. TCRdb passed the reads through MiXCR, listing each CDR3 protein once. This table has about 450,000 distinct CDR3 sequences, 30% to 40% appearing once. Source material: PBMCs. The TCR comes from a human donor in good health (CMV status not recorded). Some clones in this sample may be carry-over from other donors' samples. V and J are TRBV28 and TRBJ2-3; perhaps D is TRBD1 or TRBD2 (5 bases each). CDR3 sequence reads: CASSSSGTFTDTQYF. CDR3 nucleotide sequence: TGTGCCAGCAGTTCTTCCGGGACCTTCACAGATACGCAGTATTTT.